The 10 T cell receptor beta chains below were found in one sample sequenced in a study of regulatory dendritic cells for organ transplantation. Clones were read by immunoSEQ multiplex PCR, and TCRdb kept only the in-frame ones, dropping some. The sample holds 30,000 to 45,000 clones, about nine tenths seen once. Input material: naive CD8+ T cells from blood. Indicated subset: CD45RA+ naive T cells. Receptors originate from a human donor in good health.

The J gene is TRBJ2-2, the V gene TRBV7-3, with 7 bases lining up with TRBD2. The CDR3 totals 15 residues. V was pared by 5 bases and J by 0 bases, with 3 bases of the junction left unmatched. The germline V gene encodes CDR1 SGHTA and CDR2 FQGTGA. CDR3: CASSEGTTNTGELFF. The CDR3, as DNA: TGTGCCAGCAGCGAGGGGACTACGAACACCGGGGAGCTGTTTTTT.

This chain joins TRBV4-3 and TRBJ1-2, with D unresolved. CDR3 length: 18 residues. With 1 base removed from V and 0 bases from J, the gap between germline ends came to 18 bases. In germline, CDR1 is LGHNA, CDR2 YSLEER. CDR3 in amino acids: CASSQGPRVSSSNYGYTF. In nucleotides, the CDR3 is TGCGCCAGCAGCCAAGGACCGAGGGTTTCTTCCTCTAACTATGGCTACACCTTC.

This chain uses TRBV4-1 with TRBJ2-2; 7 positions match TRBD2. CDR3 length: 18 residues. In germline, CDR1 is MGHRA, CDR2 YSYEKL. The junction had 11 bases not matched to a gene; V was cut back by 0 bases and J by 4 bases. The CDR3 loop reads CASSQDLRRLATTGELFF. CDR3 in DNA: TGCGCCAGCAGCCAAGATCTCAGGAGACTAGCAACCACCGGGGAGCTGTTTTTT.

The table lists this clone with a count of one. V and J are TRBV7-2 and TRBJ2-1, with D possibly matching TRBD2 (7 bases). V was trimmed by 6 bases and J by 1 base, leaving 13 bases between them. Germline loops: CDR1 SGHTA, CDR2 FQGNSA. The CDR3 spans 15 residues. The CDR3 protein is CASSMRGGSYNEQFF. CDR3 bases: TGTGCCAGCAGTATGAGGGGGGGATCCTACAATGAGCAGTTCTTC.

J is TRBJ2-1 and V is TRBV7-6; a weak D match, TRBD1 (7 bases). In germline, CDR1 is SGHVS, CDR2 FNYEAQ. This CDR3 has 19 amino acids. Deletions cut 2 bases from V and 4 bases from J, with 24 bases between. The CDR3: CASSLSVLGRGTEYNEQFF. The DNA for the CDR3 is TGTGCCAGCAGCTTATCGGTTCTCGGTCGGGGGACAGAGTACAATGAGCAGTTCTTC.

This clone was counted a few times. The chain couples TRBV7-9 to TRBJ1-1; D remains ambiguous. The CDR3 is made up of 12 amino acids. V was clipped by 3 bases and J by 3 bases, with 5 bases between them. The germline V gene encodes CDR1 SEHNR and CDR2 FQNEAQ (reference sequence). The CDR3 DNA is TGTGCCAGCAGCTTCGGGGACACTGAAGCTTTCTTT. As protein: CASSFGDTEAFF.

The chain couples TRBV7-6 to TRBJ2-3, with 7 bases lining up with TRBD2. Germline CDR1 and CDR2: SGHVS and FNYEAQ. With 0 bases clipped from V and 0 bases from J, the junction kept 12 bases outside the gene matches. The CDR3 totals 19 residues. In DNA, the CDR3 is TGTGCCAGCAGCTTAGCCCTCATCAGTAGCGGGCTTAGCACAGATACGCAGTATTTT. Protein sequence: CASSLALISSGLSTDTQYF.

The chain's CDR3 is CSVEVVRGNTGELFF. CDR3 in DNA: TGCAGCGTTGAAGTCGTCAGGGGAAACACCGGGGAGCTGTTTTTT. The J gene is TRBJ2-2, the V gene TRBV29-1, with D possibly matching TRBD1 (6 bases). The CDR3 consists of 15 residues. The V gene's germline CDR1 is SQVTM and CDR2 ANQGSEA. V was clipped by 1 base and J by 2 bases, with 11 bases between them.

V usage is TRBV27 and J usage is TRBJ2-7; 8 positions match TRBD1. The V gene's germline CDR1 is MNHEY and CDR2 SMNVEV (reference sequence). V trimming: 2 bases; J trimming: 4 bases; junction bases outside the gene matches: 7. The CDR3 runs to 15 residues. This CDR3 reads CASSLPGQGRYEQYF. CDR3 nucleotides: TGTGCCAGCAGTTTACCTGGACAGGGACGATACGAGCAGTACTTC.

The chain employs TRBV7-9 and TRBJ2-7, with D perhaps matching TRBD2 (6 bases). The V and J ends lost 2 bases and 3 bases respectively, with 14 bases between them. CDR3 length equals 15 residues. CDR1 is SEHNR, CDR2 FQNEAQ, per germline (reference sequence). The CDR3 region is CASSLPGATNYEQYF. Here the CDR3 DNA reads TGTGCCAGCAGCTTACCGGGAGCCACAAACTACGAGCAGTACTTC.